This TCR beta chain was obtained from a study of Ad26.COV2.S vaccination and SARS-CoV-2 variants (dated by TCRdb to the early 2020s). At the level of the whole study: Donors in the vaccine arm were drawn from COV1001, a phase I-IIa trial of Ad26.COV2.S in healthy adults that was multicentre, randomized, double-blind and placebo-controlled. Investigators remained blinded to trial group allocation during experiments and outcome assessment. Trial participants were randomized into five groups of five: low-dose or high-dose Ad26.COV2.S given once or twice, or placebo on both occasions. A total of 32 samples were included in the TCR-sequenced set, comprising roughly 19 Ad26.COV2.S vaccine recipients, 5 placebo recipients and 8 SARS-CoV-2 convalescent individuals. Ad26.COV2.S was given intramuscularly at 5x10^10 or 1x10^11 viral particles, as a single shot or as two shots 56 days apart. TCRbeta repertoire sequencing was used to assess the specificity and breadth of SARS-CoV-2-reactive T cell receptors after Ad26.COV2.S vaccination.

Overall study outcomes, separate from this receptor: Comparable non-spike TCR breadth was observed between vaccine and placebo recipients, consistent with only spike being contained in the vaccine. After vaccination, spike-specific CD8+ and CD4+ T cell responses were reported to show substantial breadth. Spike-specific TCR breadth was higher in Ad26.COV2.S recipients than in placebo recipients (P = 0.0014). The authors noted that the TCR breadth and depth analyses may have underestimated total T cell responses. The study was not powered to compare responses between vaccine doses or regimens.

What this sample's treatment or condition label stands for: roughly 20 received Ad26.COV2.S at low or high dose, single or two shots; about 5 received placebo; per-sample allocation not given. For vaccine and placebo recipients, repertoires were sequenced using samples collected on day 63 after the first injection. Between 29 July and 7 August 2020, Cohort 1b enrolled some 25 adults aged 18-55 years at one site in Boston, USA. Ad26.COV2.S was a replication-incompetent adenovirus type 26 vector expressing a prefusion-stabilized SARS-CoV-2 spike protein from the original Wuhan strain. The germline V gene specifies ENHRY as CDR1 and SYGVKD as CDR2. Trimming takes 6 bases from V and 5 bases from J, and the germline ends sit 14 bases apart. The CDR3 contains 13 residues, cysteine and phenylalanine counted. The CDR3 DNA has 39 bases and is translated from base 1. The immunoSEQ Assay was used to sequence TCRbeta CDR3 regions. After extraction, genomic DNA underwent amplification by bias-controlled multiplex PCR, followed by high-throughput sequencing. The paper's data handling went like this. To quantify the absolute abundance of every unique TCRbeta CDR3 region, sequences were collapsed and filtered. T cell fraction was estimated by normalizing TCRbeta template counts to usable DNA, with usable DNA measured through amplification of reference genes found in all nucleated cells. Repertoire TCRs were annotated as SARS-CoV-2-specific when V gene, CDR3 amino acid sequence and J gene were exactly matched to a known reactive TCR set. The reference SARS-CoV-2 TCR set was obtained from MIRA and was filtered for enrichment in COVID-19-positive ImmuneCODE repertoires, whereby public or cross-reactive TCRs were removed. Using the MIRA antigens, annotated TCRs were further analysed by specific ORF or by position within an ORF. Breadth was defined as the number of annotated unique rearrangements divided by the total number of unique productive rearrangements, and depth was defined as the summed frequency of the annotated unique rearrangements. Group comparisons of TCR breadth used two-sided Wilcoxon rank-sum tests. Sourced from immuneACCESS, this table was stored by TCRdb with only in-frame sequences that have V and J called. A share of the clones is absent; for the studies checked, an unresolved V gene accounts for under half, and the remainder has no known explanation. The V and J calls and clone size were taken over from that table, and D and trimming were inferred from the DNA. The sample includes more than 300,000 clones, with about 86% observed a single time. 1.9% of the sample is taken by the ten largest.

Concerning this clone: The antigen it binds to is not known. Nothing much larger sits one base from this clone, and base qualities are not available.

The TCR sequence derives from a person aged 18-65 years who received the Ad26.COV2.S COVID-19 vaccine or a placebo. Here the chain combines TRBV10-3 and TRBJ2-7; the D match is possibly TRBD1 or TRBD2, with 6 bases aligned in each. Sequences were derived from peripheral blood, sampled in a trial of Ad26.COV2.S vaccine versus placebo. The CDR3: CAIRGNREDEQYF. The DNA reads TGTGCCATCAGAGGAAACAGGGAGGACGAGCAGTACTTC.